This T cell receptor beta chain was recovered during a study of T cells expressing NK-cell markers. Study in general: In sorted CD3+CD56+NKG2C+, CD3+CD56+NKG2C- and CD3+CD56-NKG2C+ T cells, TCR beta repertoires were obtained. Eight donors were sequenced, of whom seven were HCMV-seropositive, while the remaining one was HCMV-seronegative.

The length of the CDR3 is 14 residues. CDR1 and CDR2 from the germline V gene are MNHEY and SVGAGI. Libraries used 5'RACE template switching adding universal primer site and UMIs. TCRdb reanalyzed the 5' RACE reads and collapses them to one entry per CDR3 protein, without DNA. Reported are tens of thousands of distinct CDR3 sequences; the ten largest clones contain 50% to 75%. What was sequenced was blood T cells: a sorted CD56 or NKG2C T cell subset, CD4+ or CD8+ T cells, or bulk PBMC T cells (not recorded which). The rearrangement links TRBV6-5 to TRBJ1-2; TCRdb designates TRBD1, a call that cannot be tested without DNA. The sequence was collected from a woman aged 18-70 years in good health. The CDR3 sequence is CASSYFARDDGYTF.